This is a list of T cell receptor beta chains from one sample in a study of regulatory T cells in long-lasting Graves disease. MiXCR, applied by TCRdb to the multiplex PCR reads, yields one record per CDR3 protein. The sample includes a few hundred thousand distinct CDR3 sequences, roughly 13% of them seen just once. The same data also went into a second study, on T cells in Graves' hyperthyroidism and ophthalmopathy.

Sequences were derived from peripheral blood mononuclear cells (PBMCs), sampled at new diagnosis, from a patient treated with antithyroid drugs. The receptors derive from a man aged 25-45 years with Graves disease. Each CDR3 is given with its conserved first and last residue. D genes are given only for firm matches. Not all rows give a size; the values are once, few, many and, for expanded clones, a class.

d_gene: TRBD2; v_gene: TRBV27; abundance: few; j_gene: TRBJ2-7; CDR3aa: CASSPVAGGSSYEQYF; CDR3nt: TGTGCCAGCAGCCCCGTAGCGGGAGGTTCTTCCTACGAGCAGTACTTC
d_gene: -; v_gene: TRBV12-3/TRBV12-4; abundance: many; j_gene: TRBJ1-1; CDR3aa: CASSWGAGVGTEAFF; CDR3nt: TGTGCCAGCAGTTGGGGGGCGGGGGTCGGCACTGAAGCTTTCTTT
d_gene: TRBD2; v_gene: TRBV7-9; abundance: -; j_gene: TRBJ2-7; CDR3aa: CASSFVSSGAYEQYF; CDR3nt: TGTGCCAGCAGCTTCGTGTCTAGCGGGGCCTACGAGCAGTACTTC
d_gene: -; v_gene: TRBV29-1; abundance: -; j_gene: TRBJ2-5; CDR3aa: CSVVRDRTQETQYF; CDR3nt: TGCAGCGTTGTGCGAGACAGAACTCAAGAGACCCAGTACTTC
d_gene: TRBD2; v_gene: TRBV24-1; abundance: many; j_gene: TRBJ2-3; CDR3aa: CATSDLIAGERGTQYF; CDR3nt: TGTGCCACCAGTGATCTTATAGCGGGAGAGAGGGGTACGCAGTATTTT
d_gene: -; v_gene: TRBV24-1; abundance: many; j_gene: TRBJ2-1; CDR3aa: CATRGFGGGNEQFF; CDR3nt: TGTGCCACCAGAGGTTTTGGGGGAGGAAATGAGCAGTTCTTC
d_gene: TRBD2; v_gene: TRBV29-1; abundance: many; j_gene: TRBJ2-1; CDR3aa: CSVEKRLRLAGGSSYNEQFF; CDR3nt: TGCAGCGTTGAAAAACGATTAAGACTAGCGGGAGGGAGCTCCTACAATGAGCAGTTCTTC
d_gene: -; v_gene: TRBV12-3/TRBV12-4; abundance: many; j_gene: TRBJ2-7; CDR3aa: CASSPLASHEQYF; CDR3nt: TGTGCCAGCAGCCCCCTAGCCAGCCACGAGCAGTACTTC
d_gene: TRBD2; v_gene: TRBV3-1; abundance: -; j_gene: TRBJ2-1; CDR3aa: CARLAVGGNEQFF; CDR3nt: TGTGCCAGACTAGCGGTCGGGGGGAATGAGCAGTTCTTC
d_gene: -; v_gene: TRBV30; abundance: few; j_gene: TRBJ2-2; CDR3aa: CAGRRGRNTGELFF; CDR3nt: TGTGCCGGTCGTCGGGGGCGCAACACCGGGGAGCTGTTTTTT
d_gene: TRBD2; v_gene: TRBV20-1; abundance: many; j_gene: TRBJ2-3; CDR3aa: CSYPGLADRTDTQYF; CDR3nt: TGCAGTTATCCGGGACTAGCGGACCGCACAGATACGCAGTATTTT
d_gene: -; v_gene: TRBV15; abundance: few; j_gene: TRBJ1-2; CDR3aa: CAVAPDSNYGYTF; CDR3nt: TGTGCCGTCGCACCTGACAGTAACTATGGCTACACCTTC
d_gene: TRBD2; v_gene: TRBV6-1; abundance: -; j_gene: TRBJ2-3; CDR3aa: CASSDGRAGTDTQYF; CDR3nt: TGTGCCAGCAGTGACGGGAGGGCCGGGACAGATACGCAGTATTTT
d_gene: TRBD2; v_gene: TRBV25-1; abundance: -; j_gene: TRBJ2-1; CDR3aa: CASRGAGGGGYNEQFF; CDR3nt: TGTGCCAGCAGAGGAGCGGGAGGGGGCGGTTACAATGAGCAGTTCTTC
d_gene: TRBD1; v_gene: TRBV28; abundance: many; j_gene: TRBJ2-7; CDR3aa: CASSPGTGALKQYF; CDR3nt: TGTGCCAGCAGTCCCGGGACAGGGGCGTTGAAGCAGTACTTC
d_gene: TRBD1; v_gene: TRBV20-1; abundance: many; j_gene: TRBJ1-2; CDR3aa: CSVFLDRDRGRGYTF; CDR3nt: TGCAGTGTTTTTCTTGACCGGGACAGGGGGCGCGGCTACACCTTC
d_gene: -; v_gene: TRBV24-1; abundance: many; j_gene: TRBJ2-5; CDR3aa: CATSDTRTGGGQETQYF; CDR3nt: TGTGCCACCAGTGATACCCGGACAGGCGGGGGGCAAGAGACCCAGTACTTC
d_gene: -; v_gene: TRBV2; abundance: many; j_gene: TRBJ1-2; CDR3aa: CASSETGGGGYTF; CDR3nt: TGTGCCAGCAGTGAGACAGGAGGTGGGGGCTACACCTTC
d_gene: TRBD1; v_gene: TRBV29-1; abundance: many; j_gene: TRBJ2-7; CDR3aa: CSVESVGTVGYEQYF; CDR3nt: TGCAGCGTTGAGTCGGTAGGGACAGTAGGCTACGAGCAGTACTTC
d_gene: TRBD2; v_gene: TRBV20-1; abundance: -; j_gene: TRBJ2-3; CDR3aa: CSARETSGSDTQYF; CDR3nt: TGCAGTGCTAGGGAGACTAGCGGGAGTGATACGCAGTATTTT
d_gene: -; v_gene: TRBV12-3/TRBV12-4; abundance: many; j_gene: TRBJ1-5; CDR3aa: CASSFNFQPQHF; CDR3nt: TGTGCCAGCAGTTTCAATTTTCAGCCCCAGCATTTT
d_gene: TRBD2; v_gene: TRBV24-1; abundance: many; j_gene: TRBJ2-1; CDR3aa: CATSAAGAYEQFF; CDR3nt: TGTGCCACCAGTGCCGCGGGAGCCTATGAGCAGTTCTTC
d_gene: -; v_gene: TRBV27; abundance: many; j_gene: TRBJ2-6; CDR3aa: CASSNRFSGANVLTF; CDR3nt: TGTGCCAGCAGTAACAGGTTCTCTGGGGCCAACGTCCTGACTTTC
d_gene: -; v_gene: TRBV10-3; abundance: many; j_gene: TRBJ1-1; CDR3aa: CAHAKGGDTEAFF; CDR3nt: TGTGCCCACGCGAAAGGGGGTGACACTGAAGCTTTCTTT
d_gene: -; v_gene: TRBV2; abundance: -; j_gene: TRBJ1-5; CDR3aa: CASSVLGSNQPQHF; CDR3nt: TGTGCCAGCAGTGTGTTGGGTAGCAATCAGCCCCAGCATTTT
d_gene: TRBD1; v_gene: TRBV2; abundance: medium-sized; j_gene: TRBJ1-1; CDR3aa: CASSPDVGGGWTEAFF; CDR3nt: TGTGCCAGCAGCCCAGATGTAGGGGGCGGGTGGACTGAAGCTTTCTTT
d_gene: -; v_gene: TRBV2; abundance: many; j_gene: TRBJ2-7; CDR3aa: CASTEETYEQYF; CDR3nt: TGTGCCAGCACAGAGGAAACCTACGAGCAGTACTTC
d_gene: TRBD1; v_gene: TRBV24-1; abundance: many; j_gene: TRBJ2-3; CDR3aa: CATSDLPDRGESAEDTQYF; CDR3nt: TGTGCCACCAGTGATTTACCTGACAGGGGGGAAAGCGCAGAAGATACGCAGTATTTT
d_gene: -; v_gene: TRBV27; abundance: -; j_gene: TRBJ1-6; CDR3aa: CASSFSSSPLHF; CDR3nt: TGTGCCAGCAGTTTTTCCAGTTCACCCCTCCACTTT
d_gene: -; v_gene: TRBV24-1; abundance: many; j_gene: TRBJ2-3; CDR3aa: CATSGPGGEGPRTDTQYF; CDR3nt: TGTGCCACCAGTGGTCCAGGGGGGGAGGGCCCTCGCACAGATACGCAGTATTTT
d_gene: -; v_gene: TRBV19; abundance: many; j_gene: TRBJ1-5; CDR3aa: CASSIRGRGTSNQPQHF; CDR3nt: TGTGCCAGTAGTATAAGGGGCCGGGGGACCAGCAATCAGCCCCAGCATTTT
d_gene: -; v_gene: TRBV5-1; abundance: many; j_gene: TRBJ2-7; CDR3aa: CASSKSRDEQYF; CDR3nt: TGCGCCAGCAGCAAGTCGAGGGACGAGCAGTACTTC
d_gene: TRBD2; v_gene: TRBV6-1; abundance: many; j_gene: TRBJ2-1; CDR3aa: CASSPDLADYNEQFF; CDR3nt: TGTGCCAGCAGTCCTGACCTAGCGGATTACAATGAGCAGTTCTTC
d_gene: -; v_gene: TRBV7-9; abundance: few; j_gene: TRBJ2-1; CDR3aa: CASSPYLGISYNEQFF; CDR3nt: TGTGCCAGCAGCCCCTACCTAGGAATATCCTACAATGAGCAGTTCTTC
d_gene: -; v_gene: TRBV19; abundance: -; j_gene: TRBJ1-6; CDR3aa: CASSRGRLDNSPLHF; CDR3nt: TGTGCCAGTAGTCGGGGACGGCTCGACAATTCACCCCTCCACTTT
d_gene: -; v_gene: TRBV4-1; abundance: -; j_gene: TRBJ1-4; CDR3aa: CASSRLGGTNEKLFF; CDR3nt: TGCGCCAGCAGCCGATTAGGGGGTACTAATGAAAAACTGTTTTTT
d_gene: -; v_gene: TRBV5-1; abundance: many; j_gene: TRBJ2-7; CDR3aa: CASSFGGHYEQYF; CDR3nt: TGCGCCAGCAGCTTTGGGGGGCACTACGAGCAGTACTTC
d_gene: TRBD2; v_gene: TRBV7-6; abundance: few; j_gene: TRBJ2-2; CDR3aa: CASSPVALARTSGELFF; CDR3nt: TGTGCCAGCAGCCCTGTTGCACTAGCGCGGACGTCGGGGGAGCTGTTTTTT
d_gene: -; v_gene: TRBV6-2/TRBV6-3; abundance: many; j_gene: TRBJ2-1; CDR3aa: CASSYSLRLIDNEQFF; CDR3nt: TGTGCCAGCAGTTACTCGTTGCGGCTCATCGACAATGAGCAGTTCTTC
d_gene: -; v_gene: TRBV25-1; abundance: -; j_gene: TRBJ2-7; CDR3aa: CASRSGLSGYEQYF; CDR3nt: TGTGCCAGTCGATCTGGACTCTCCGGCTACGAGCAGTACTTC
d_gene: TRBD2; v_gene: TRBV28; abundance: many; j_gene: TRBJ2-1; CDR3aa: CASRPFGREWSNEQFF; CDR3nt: TGTGCCAGCAGACCGTTCGGGCGGGAGTGGAGCAATGAGCAGTTCTTC